The TCR beta chain described here comes from a study of siplizumab effects on memory and regulatory T cells. Study results and limitations: Tregs that proliferated in siplizumab cultures did not have their suppressive function confirmed.

Coculturing of the mixed lymphocyte reaction cells was performed at 37°C for under seven days. Method: immunoSEQ multiplex PCR; TCRdb's copy keeps in-frame clones and lacks some. The sample carries fewer than 25,000 clones, approximately 40% recorded once. Deletions cut 5 bases from V and 5 bases from J, with 18 bases between. The CDR3 contains 15 residues. Germline CDR1 and CDR2: SEHNR and FQNEAQ (reference sequence). In the case of this clone: The antigen is not known.

The sequence derives from a human donor in good health; the cells came from an allogeneic mixed lymphocyte reaction. Some clones in this sample may be carry-over from other donors' samples. The V call is TRBV7-9, the J call TRBJ2-5; D is unresolved. Source material: CFSE-low (dividing) CD4+ T cells sorted from an allogeneic mixed lymphocyte reaction. Here the CDR3 DNA reads TGTGCCAGCAGCGTAAAGCTGATTTTGAAGGAGACCCAGTACTTC. Protein sequence: CASSVKLILKETQYF.